This T cell receptor beta chain came from a study of OX40 agonist ivuxolimab in advanced cancers. Study-level background: With ivuxolimab, an agonistic anti-OX40 (CD134) antibody, patients were treated. The dose-escalation cohort was approximately 81% male, with a mean age of approximately 61 years, ranging about 23 to 80.

Assay used: immunoSEQ multiplex PCR; TCRdb lists only in-frame clones, some missing. The sample lists some 80,000 clones; about nine tenths were seen once. The CDR3 totals 15 residues. V was trimmed by 2 bases and J by 1 base, leaving 12 bases between them. The germline V gene has CDR1 SGHRS and CDR2 YFSETQ. The rearrangement uses TRBV5-1 and TRBJ1-1; D is uncertain. This specimen was CD4+ or CD8+ T cells sorted from blood, taken in a trial of the OX40 agonist ivuxolimab. The sequence came from an adult with an advanced solid tumor such as melanoma, head and neck, liver or kidney cancer. CDR3 region: CASSFDGRANTEAFF. The CDR3 DNA follows: TGCGCCAGCAGCTTCGACGGAAGAGCGAACACTGAAGCTTTCTTT.